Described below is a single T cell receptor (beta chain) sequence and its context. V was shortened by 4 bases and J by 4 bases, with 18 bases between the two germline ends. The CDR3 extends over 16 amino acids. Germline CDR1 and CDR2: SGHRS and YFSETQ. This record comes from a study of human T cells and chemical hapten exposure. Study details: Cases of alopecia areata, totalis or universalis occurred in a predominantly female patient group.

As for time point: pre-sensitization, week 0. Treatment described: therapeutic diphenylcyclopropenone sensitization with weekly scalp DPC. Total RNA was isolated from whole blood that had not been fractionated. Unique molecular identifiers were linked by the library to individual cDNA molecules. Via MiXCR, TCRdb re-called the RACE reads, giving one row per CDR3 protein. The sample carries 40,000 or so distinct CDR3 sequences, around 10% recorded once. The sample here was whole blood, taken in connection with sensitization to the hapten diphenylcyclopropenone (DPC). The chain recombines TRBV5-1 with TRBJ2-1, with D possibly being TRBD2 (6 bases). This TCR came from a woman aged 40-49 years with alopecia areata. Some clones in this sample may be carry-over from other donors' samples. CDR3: CASSVSTASEYNEQFF. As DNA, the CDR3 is TGCGCCAGCAGCGTCTCAACGGCTAGCGAATACAATGAGCAGTTCTTC.